This T cell receptor beta chain came from a study of blood T cell repertoires in COVID-19. The protocol was immunoSEQ multiplex PCR, while the TCRdb copy is restricted to in-frame clones and leaves out a portion. The table lists fewer than 150,000 clones, about nine tenths of them singletons. CDR1 LGHDT and CDR2 YNNKEL come from the germline V gene (reference sequence). V was clipped by 4 bases and J by 10 bases, with 16 bases between them. This CDR3 region has 13 residues. The gene calls are TRBV3-1 (or the pseudogene TRBV3-2) and TRBJ1-1; the D gene is possibly TRBD1 (6 bases). The TCR sequence derives from a woman of 80 years or more with acute or convalescent COVID-19. Source material: peripheral blood. The CDR3 loop reads CASSPPGHRGAFF. CDR3 in DNA: TGTGCCAGCAGCCCTCCGGGACATCGGGGAGCTTTCTTT.